The 3 T cell receptor beta chains below come from one sample, sequenced in a study of blood T cell repertoires in COVID-19. Profiling relied on immunoSEQ multiplex PCR, and the TCRdb table lists in-frame clones only, not all of them. The table includes roughly 120,000 clones, around 79% detected once. Source material: peripheral blood. These receptor sequences come from a man between 45 and 60 years old with acute or convalescent COVID-19.

V usage is TRBV18 and J usage is TRBJ2-7; no definite D call. CDR1 and CDR2 from the germline V gene are KGHSH and LQKENI. Trimming stripped 4 bases from V and 2 bases from J, with 12 bases between. There are 14 residues in the CDR3. The CDR3 nucleotides read TGTGCCAGCTCACGAGGCCCCGGCCCCTACGAGCAGTACTTC. Translating gives CASSRGPGPYEQYF. The full variable domain, in which reference TRBV18 and TRBJ2-7 provide the parts outside the CDR3, is NAGVMQNPRHLVRRRGQEARLRCSPMKGHSHVYWYRQLPEEGLKFMVYLQKENIIDESGMPKERFSAEFPKEGPSILRIQQVVRGDSAAYFCASSRGPGPYEQYFGPGTRLTVT.

The J gene is TRBJ1-5, the V gene TRBV3-1 (or the pseudogene TRBV3-2), with D tentatively TRBD1 (5 bases). The CDR3 runs to 15 residues. Germline loops: CDR1 LGHDT, CDR2 YNNKEL (reference sequence). V lost 2 bases and J 6 bases, leaving 14 bases between the germline ends. CDR3 DNA: TGTGCCAGCAGCCAATATGGGGGGGTTGCTCAGCCCCAGCATTTT. Translation: CASSQYGGVAQPQHF.

V usage is TRBV2 and J usage is TRBJ1-1; 10 nucleotides agree with TRBD1. The CDR3 contains 16 residues. V lost 6 bases to trimming and J lost 2 bases; unmatched junction nucleotides: 9. Germline V gives CDR1 SNHLY, CDR2 FYNNEI. The chain's CDR3 is CASRVMPTGGNTEAFF. CDR3 sequence (DNA): TGTGCCAGCAGGGTAATGCCGACAGGGGGCAACACTGAAGCTTTCTTT.